The 17 T cell receptor beta chains below all came from one sample that was sequenced in a study of shared T cell receptors in the human thymus. Repertoires were generated with immunoSEQ multiplex PCR, while TCRdb's copy carries only in-frame clones and drops some. This table has fewer than 700,000 clones, 70% to 90% appearing once. The sample also formed part of further work on human thymus T cells.

Sequencing was carried out using thymocytes. These receptors all come from a boy under three years old with a congenital heart defect.

V and J are TRBV5-1 and TRBJ2-7, with 8 bases that match TRBD1. Germline V gene lookup returns CDR1 SGHRS and CDR2 YFSETQ. The CDR3 sequence is 14 residues long. With 5 bases clipped from V and 7 bases from J, the junction kept 11 bases outside the gene matches. The CDR3 spells CASRPDRGAGEQYF. CDR3 DNA: TGCGCCAGCAGACCCGACAGGGGCGCGGGGGAGCAGTACTTC.

V gene TRBV19 combines with J gene TRBJ1-2, with 10 positions matching TRBD1. CDR1 LNHDA and CDR2 SQIVND come from the germline V gene (reference sequence). After removal of 2 bases from V and 8 bases from J, the junction contained 14 bases not matched to a gene. This CDR3 has 17 residues. The chain's CDR3 is CASSISRRDRGERGYTF. The CDR3 DNA reads as TGTGCCAGTAGTATATCACGACGGGACAGGGGAGAACGGGGCTACACCTTC. The variable domain in full, with the rest retrieved from reference TRBV19 and TRBJ1-2, is DGGITQSPKYLFRKEGQNVTLSCEQNLNHDAMYWYRQDPGQGLRLIYYSQIVNDFQKGDIAEGYSVSREKKESFPLTVTSAQKNPTAFYLCASSISRRDRGERGYTFGSGTRLTVV.

The chain recombines TRBV23-1 with TRBJ2-7; 8 bases line up with TRBD1. TRBV23-1 is an ORF, and what it does is uncertain. The J segment lost 2 bases and the V segment lost 8 bases, leaving 5 bases of the junction unmatched. The CDR3 has 13 amino acids. The CDR3 here is CASVRTGPYEQYF. The CDR3 DNA follows: TGCGCCAGCGTCCGGACAGGGCCCTACGAGCAGTACTTC.

The V gene is TRBV4-3, the J gene TRBJ2-3; TRBD2 matches at 9 bases. The CDR3 length is 18 residues. After removal of 0 bases from V and 3 bases from J, the junction contained 10 bases not matched to a gene. Per the germline V gene, CDR1 is LGHNA and CDR2 is YSLEER. The chain's CDR3 is CASSQDTAGGPLTDTQYF. The DNA of the CDR3 is TGCGCCAGCAGCCAAGATACTGCGGGAGGGCCGTTGACAGATACGCAGTATTTT.

This clone was seen a single time. The CDR3 loop is CASGFVTRTGDGYTF. The CDR3 DNA reads TGTGCTAGTGGTTTTGTGACCAGGACAGGGGATGGCTACACCTTC. J is TRBJ1-2 and V is TRBV12-5; 9 bases are shared with TRBD1. J gave up 6 bases and V 3 bases, and 8 bases lay outside the gene matches. Per the germline V gene, CDR1 is LGHNT and CDR2 is FRNRAP. The CDR3 covers 15 residues.

The rearrangement joins TRBV14 to TRBJ2-1; D possibly corresponds to TRBD2 (7 bases). The V gene's germline CDR1 is SGHDN and CDR2 FVKESK. The CDR3 is 18 residues long. Trimming removed 4 bases from V and 3 bases from J, with 22 bases in between. As DNA, the CDR3 is TGTGCCAGCAGCCCCTCTGGGGGGGCAGGAGCGGGCTACAATGAGCAGTTCTTC. It translates to CASSPSGGAGAGYNEQFF.

The chain couples TRBV13 to TRBJ1-1, with D possibly matching TRBD1 (5 bases). The V end was cut by 4 bases, the J end by 5 bases, with 11 bases between. Per the germline V gene, CDR1 is PRHDT and CDR2 is FYEKMQ (reference sequence). This CDR3 spans 13 amino acids. The CDR3 DNA follows: TGTGCCAGCAGCTACAGGAAGAGGACTGAAGCTTTCTTT. This codes for CASSYRKRTEAFF.

Worth noting for this clone: Other DNA variants within this sample encode the same CDR3. J is TRBJ2-5 and V is TRBV28; D unclear. The CDR3 length is 11 residues. CDR1 and CDR2 from the germline V gene are MDHEN and SYDVKM. Trimming took off 6 bases at V and 4 bases at J, with 6 bases between the two ends. CDR3: CASSPGETQYF. CDR3 bases: TGTGCCAGCAGCCCCGGAGAGACCCAGTACTTC.

This chain uses TRBV4-3 with TRBJ2-7, with TRBD1 matching over 9 bases. The CDR3 is made up of 16 amino acids. V lost 0 bases, J lost 5 bases, and 8 bases stayed unmatched. CDR1 is LGHNA, CDR2 YSLEER, per germline. CDR3 bases: TGCGCCAGCAGCCAAGATGCGAGGACAGGGGACGACGAGCAGTACTTC. This translates into CASSQDARTGDDEQYF.

This clone was seen once. Here the CDR3 reads CASSQGQEANEKLFF. In DNA form, the CDR3 reads TGCGCCAGCAGCCAGGGACAGGAGGCTAATGAAAAACTGTTTTTT. The chain links TRBV5-1 to TRBJ1-4, with TRBD1 identical over 8 bases. J was trimmed by 3 bases and V by 4 bases; bases with no gene match: 5. Germline-derived CDR1 and CDR2 are SGHRS and YFSETQ. The CDR3 is 15 residues long.

This chain uses TRBV28 with TRBJ2-3; 8 bases agree with TRBD2. The CDR3 length is 16 residues. CDR1 and CDR2 from the germline V gene are MDHEN and SYDVKM. The V gene end was trimmed by 3 bases and the J gene end by 0 bases; junction bases not matched to a gene: 5. The CDR3 DNA reads TGTGCCAGCAGTTTCCGGGAGGGCCATAGCACAGATACGCAGTATTTT. Encoded protein: CASSFREGHSTDTQYF. Complete variable domain (other parts from reference TRBV28 and TRBJ2-3): DVKVTQSSRYLVKRTGEKVFLECVQDMDHENMFWYRQDPGLGLRLIYFSYDVKMKEKGDIPEGYSVSREKKERFSLILESASTNQTSMYLCASSFREGHSTDTQYFGPGTRLTVL.

The chain is built from TRBV27 and TRBJ2-5; TRBD2 matches at 7 bases. The CDR3 loop spans 13 amino acids. The germline V gene has CDR1 MNHEY and CDR2 SMNVEV (reference sequence). V was pared by 6 bases and J by 4 bases, with 5 bases of the junction left unmatched. The CDR3 sequence: CASRGGSVETQYF. The CDR3 coding sequence is TGTGCCAGCAGGGGGGGGTCCGTAGAGACCCAGTACTTC.

The V gene is TRBV7-9, the J gene TRBJ2-7; 8 bases fit TRBD1. The ends lost 5 bases at V and 2 bases at J; junction bases unmatched: 11. From germline, CDR1 is SEHNR and CDR2 FQNEAQ (reference sequence). The CDR3 consists of 16 residues. The CDR3 DNA is TGTGCCAGCAGCCCTAATAGATGGGACAGGACCTACGAGCAGTACTTC. Translation gives CASSPNRWDRTYEQYF. Full variable domain (outside the CDR3, taken from reference TRBV7-9 and TRBJ2-7): DTGVSQNPRHKITKRGQNVTFRCDPISEHNRLYWYRQTLGQGPEFLTYFQNEAQLEKSRLLSDRFSAERPKGSFSTLEIQRTEQGDSAMYLCASSPNRWDRTYEQYFGPGTRLTVT.

The chain recombines TRBV18 with TRBJ2-1, with 8 nucleotides matching TRBD2. The CDR3 is 14 residues long. The junction had 1 base not matched to a gene; V was cut back by 0 bases and J by 6 bases. Looked up from germline, CDR1 is KGHSH and CDR2 is LQKENI. The CDR3 bases are TGTGCCAGCTCACCACCCGGGACTAGCAATGAGCAGTTCTTC. Translated, it gives CASSPPGTSNEQFF.

In nucleotides, the CDR3 is TGCGCCAGCAGCTTGGGGCGGGAGGCAGATACGCAGTATTTT. It yields the protein CASSLGREADTQYF. This chain joins TRBV5-1 and TRBJ2-3; 8 bases line up with TRBD2. The ends lost 0 bases at V and 4 bases at J; junction bases unmatched: 1. The CDR3 extends over 14 amino acids. In germline, CDR1 is SGHRS, CDR2 YFSETQ.

The chain recombines TRBV6-5 with TRBJ2-7; no firm D call. The length of the CDR3 is 13 residues. Trimming stripped 5 bases from V and 5 bases from J, with 13 bases between. The germline V gene has CDR1 MNHEY and CDR2 SVGAGI. The CDR3 DNA reads TGTGCCAGCAGTGCACTTCGTAACCACGAGCAGTACTTC. Translated, it gives CASSALRNHEQYF.

This clone turned up a few times. The chain has TRBV19 and TRBJ1-2, with D possibly TRBD1 on 5 matching bases. Germline V gene lookup returns CDR1 LNHDA and CDR2 SQIVND (reference sequence). The CDR3 has 15 residues. With 5 bases removed from V and 2 bases from J, the gap between germline ends came to 15 bases. The CDR3 DNA follows: TGTGCCAGTAGTGAAAGAGCGGGGCCGAACTATGGCTACACCTTC. As protein: CASSERAGPNYGYTF.